This TCR beta chain was documented in a study of vaccination effects on CD4 cells after COVID-19 (dated by TCRdb to the early 2020s). Concerning the study at large: Participants received two doses of either the BNT162b2 or the mRNA-1273 mRNA SARS-CoV-2 vaccine. Pre-vaccine samples were collected from a couple of convalescent patients 16 days and one week before the first dose, corresponding to 142 and 148 days after COVID-19 diagnosis. SARS-CoV-2 spike-specific CD4+ TCR repertoires from before and after mRNA vaccination were compared in COVID-19 convalescent patients and in infection-naive vaccine recipients. The full study included roughly 11 COVID-19 convalescent patients and a few SARS-CoV-2-naive healthy vaccine recipients. Cultures from other donors in the study were sequenced with the Oncomine TCR Beta short-read assay on an Illumina iSeq 100.

The CDR3 contains 14 residues, cysteine and phenylalanine counted. The sequence is cut down to CDR3 DNA, 42 bases in frame from base 1. V loses 6 bases at its end and J loses 2 bases; junction bases beyond the gene matches: 5. CDR1 MNHEY and CDR2 SMNVEV are derived from the germline V gene (reference sequence). For this clone: Its antigen is still unknown. Within one base of it there is no much larger clone, and no base qualities were kept.

Library creation used the immunoSEQ multiplex PCR assay. TCR beta CDR3 sequencing was performed on DNA from the cultured, isolated CD4+ T cells. From the authors' description of their analysis: Non-productive TCR sequences were removed and reads were trimmed to the CDR3 region, keeping CDR3s of at least 7 amino acids. The MANAFEST web app was used to identify antigen-specific clonotypes by comparing expansion in peptide wells with expansion in reference cultures. To count as positive, a clone had to show expansion at FDR<0.05 compared with the reference and with all other wells, an odds ratio above 5, and a frequency above 0.1% in two replicate wells. Cross-reactive clonotypes were defined as significantly expanded in SARS-CoV-2 spike wells and in at least one common cold coronavirus spike condition. CDR3 similarity was assessed by Levenshtein distance with the stringdist R package, and unrooted trees were built with ape in R 3.6.1. TCRdb limited this immuneACCESS table to in-frame rearrangements with V and J called. A share of clones is missing; checked studies link under half to unresolved V genes, and the rest is unexplained. D and trimming were read from the DNA, whereas the V and J calls and clone size are those reported in that table. This sample lists more than 45,000 clones; roughly three quarters were detected once. The top ten hold approximately 5% of the sample.

Study-level results and caveats: The study was limited by a small number of convalescent patients and lacked early post-infection timepoints. In convalescent patients, the post-vaccine spike-reactive repertoire was composed mainly of new vaccine-induced clones that were largely distinct from infection-induced clones. Both infection-induced and vaccine-induced clones contracted markedly at late post-vaccination timepoints, which is consistent with waning T cell responses.

In the ViraFEST assay, PBMC were stimulated with viral peptide pools, and antigen-specific CD4+ T cell clonotypes were then identified by expansion using TCR sequencing. After more than 9 days of culture, CD4+ T cells were isolated with the EasySep CD4+ T cell isolation kit. PCR-confirmed SARS-CoV-2 infection had occurred in convalescent patients between March and December 2020, before the Alpha, Beta and Delta variants emerged in the United States. Each well held two million PBMC cultured in IMDM containing about 5.4% human AB serum, roughly 9.9 IU/ml IL-2 and gentamicin, along with roughly 10 ug/ml peptides. An HIV-1 Nef peptide pool was used as the negative control culture condition. On days 3 and 7, half of the culture medium was replaced with fresh IL-2-containing medium. Unless noted otherwise, every peptide stimulation condition was cultured in triplicate wells. Using Ficoll-Paque Plus gradient centrifugation, PBMC were separated from whole blood and then either used fresh or cryopreserved at -140C. The QIAamp micro DNA kit was used to extract genomic DNA from the cultured CD4+ T cells.

The clonotype originates from a human donor who had a prior SARS-CoV-2 infection. The input for sequencing was CD4+ T cells from PBMCs cultured with HIV peptides, taken before COVID-19 vaccination. In the paper's terms, the cell subset or site label means: HIV-1 Nef peptide pool negative control/reference culture. The chain is encoded by TRBV27 joined to TRBJ2-5; TRBD1 agrees with 8 junctional bases. The DNA sequence reads TGTGCCAGCAGCCTCAACAGGGGGCAAGAGACCCAGTACTTC. The translation is CASSLNRGQETQYF.